These T cell receptor beta chains were read from a single sample in a study of cytomegalovirus exposure and HLA in healthy donors. Clones were sequenced by immunoSEQ multiplex PCR, and TCRdb holds only the in-frame ones, with some missing. The repertoire holds 140,000 to 150,000 clones, with less than 95% as singletons. The sequenced sample consisted of PBMCs. The receptors shown here come from a man aged 18 to 30 in good health and CMV-seropositive. Each CDR3 is given with its conserved first and last residue. D genes are given only for firm matches. A clone size is listed for some rows: how often the clone was seen (once, few, many), or a class if it is expanded.

CDR3	DNA	D	size	J	V
CASSSGTVSGELFF	TGCGCCAGCAGCTCCGGGACAGTGAGCGGGGAGCTGTTTTTT	TRBD1	NA	TRBJ2-2	TRBV5-1
CASSSPGQKNIQYF	TGTGCCAGCAGCTCGCCCGGACAGAAAAACATTCAGTACTTC	NA	once	TRBJ2-4	TRBV28
CASKGAGAQYF	TGTGCCAGCAAAGGGGCGGGAGCGCAGTACTTC	TRBD2	NA	TRBJ2-7	TRBV6-6
CAISGFGAGGNYEQYF	TGTGCCATCAGTGGTTTTGGGGCAGGCGGCAACTACGAGCAGTACTTC	NA	once	TRBJ2-7	TRBV10-3
CASSLAGDSYEQYF	TGCGCCAGCAGCTTGGCGGGGGACTCCTACGAGCAGTACTTC	NA	NA	TRBJ2-7	TRBV5-1
CASRPTGSLYEQYF	TGCGCCAGCAGGCCAACAGGGTCCCTCTACGAGCAGTACTTC	NA	NA	TRBJ2-7	TRBV5-1
CASSWTGDTEAFF	TGTGCCAGCAGCTGGACAGGCGACACTGAAGCTTTCTTT	TRBD1	NA	TRBJ1-1	TRBV11-2
CASSPSGRDGLHEQFF	TGTGCCAGCAGTCCTAGCGGGAGGGACGGGTTACATGAGCAGTTCTTC	TRBD2	NA	TRBJ2-1	TRBV28
CASSLSSNQPQHF	TGTGCCAGCAGTCTTAGCAGTAATCAGCCCCAGCATTTT	NA	NA	TRBJ1-5	TRBV14
CSVAQRGETQYF	TGCAGCGTTGCCCAGCGCGGGGAGACCCAGTACTTC	NA	NA	TRBJ2-5	TRBV29-1
CASGQLTSGRNTGELFF	TGCGCCAGCGGCCAACTGACTAGCGGGAGAAACACCGGGGAGCTGTTTTTT	TRBD2	NA	TRBJ2-2	TRBV4-1
CASSPRGSSYNEQFF	TGTGCCAGCAGCCCCCGGGGAAGCTCCTACAATGAGCAGTTCTTC	NA	NA	TRBJ2-1	TRBV7-9
CASSLFNTEQFF	TGTGCCAGCAGCTTGTTTAATACAGAGCAGTTCTTC	NA	NA	TRBJ2-1	TRBV5-5
CASSAVGNQETQYF	TGTGCCAGCAGCGCCGTCGGGAACCAAGAGACCCAGTACTTC	NA	NA	TRBJ2-5	TRBV7-7
CATSPSKTAKNIQYF	TGTGCCACCAGCCCTTCCAAGACTGCCAAAAACATTCAGTACTTC	NA	NA	TRBJ2-4	TRBV15
CASSLANRASGVEQYF	TGCGCCAGCAGCTTGGCCAACAGGGCAAGCGGGGTCGAGCAGTACTTC	NA	NA	TRBJ2-7	TRBV5-1
CASSSEREASYNEQFF	TGTGCCAGCAGTTCCGAGCGGGAGGCCTCCTACAATGAGCAGTTCTTC	TRBD2	NA	TRBJ2-1	TRBV27
CASSIFRVETQYF	TGTGCCAGCAGCATATTCCGGGTAGAGACCCAGTACTTC	NA	NA	TRBJ2-5	TRBV28
CASSLALAGVYNEQFF	TGTGCCAGCAGCTTAGCGCTAGCGGGCGTATACAATGAGCAGTTCTTC	TRBD2	NA	TRBJ2-1	TRBV7-9
CASSGRSYEQYF	TGTGCCAGCAGTGGCAGGTCCTACGAGCAGTACTTC	NA	NA	TRBJ2-7	TRBV2
CASSPTGPSYGYTF	TGTGCCAGCAGCCCGACAGGGCCAAGCTATGGCTACACCTTC	TRBD1	NA	TRBJ1-2	TRBV6-6
CAWSTGSVYEQYF	TGTGCCTGGAGTACAGGGTCTGTGTACGAGCAGTACTTC	NA	NA	TRBJ2-7	TRBV30
CASSLALARSYNEQFF	TGTGCCAGCAGCTTGGCCCTAGCGCGCTCCTACAATGAGCAGTTCTTC	NA	NA	TRBJ2-1	TRBV5-4
CASSRGLAGIPPQYF	TGTGCCAGCAGCCGGGGACTAGCGGGGATCCCCCCGCAGTATTTT	TRBD2	NA	TRBJ2-3	TRBV5-4
CAISEERGSYEQYF	TGTGCCATCAGTGAGGAGCGGGGCTCCTACGAGCAGTACTTC	TRBD2	NA	TRBJ2-7	TRBV10-3
CSVRTGGEAFF	TGCAGCGTTCGGACAGGGGGTGAAGCTTTCTTT	TRBD1	NA	TRBJ1-1	TRBV29-1
CASSTDRGRSETQYF	TGTGCCAGCAGCACGGACAGGGGACGGTCCGAGACCCAGTACTTC	TRBD1	once	TRBJ2-5	TRBV5-8
CASSTLLAGYNTGELFF	TGTGCCAGCAGCACCCTACTAGCGGGATATAACACCGGGGAGCTGTTTTTT	TRBD2	NA	TRBJ2-2	TRBV5-4
CASREDGLSYEQYF	TGTGCCAGCAGGGAGGACGGATTATCCTACGAGCAGTACTTC	NA	NA	TRBJ2-7	TRBV2
CASSQEVSVNYEQYF	TGCGCCAGCAGCCAAGAAGTCTCGGTAAACTACGAGCAGTACTTC	NA	NA	TRBJ2-7	TRBV4-1
CASSEFGGTYEQYF	TGTGCCAGCAGTGAATTCGGGGGAACCTACGAGCAGTACTTC	NA	NA	TRBJ2-7	TRBV6-1
CASSIRGGGELFF	TGTGCCAGCAGCATAAGAGGAGGCGGGGAGCTGTTTTTT	NA	many	TRBJ2-2	TRBV11-3
CASSSLGGRDYSGNTIYF	TGTGCCAGCAGCTCCTTGGGGGGGCGAGACTACTCTGGAAACACCATATATTTT	NA	NA	TRBJ1-3	TRBV7-8
CASSPDSSGGGYTF	TGTGCCAGCAGCCCCGACTCCTCAGGGGGCGGCTACACCTTC	NA	once	TRBJ1-2	TRBV21-1
CASSLFTVWAREQYF	TGTGCCAGCAGCTTGTTTACAGTGTGGGCCAGAGAGCAGTACTTC	NA	NA	TRBJ2-7	TRBV5-6
CASSFAGGGNEQFF	TGTGCCAGCAGTTTTGCGGGAGGGGGCAATGAGCAGTTCTTC	TRBD2	NA	TRBJ2-1	TRBV28
CASSWGLRYEQYF	TGCGCCAGCAGCTGGGGACTACGTTACGAGCAGTACTTC	TRBD2	once	TRBJ2-7	TRBV5-1
CASSLRSTNTGELFF	TGCGCCAGCAGCCTCCGGTCGACGAACACCGGGGAGCTGTTTTTT	NA	NA	TRBJ2-2	TRBV5-1